The 7 T cell receptor beta chains listed next were all sequenced from one sample in a study of shared clonotypes between healthy human individuals (dated by TCRdb to 2020 to 2021). Library generation was performed with the immunoSEQ multiplex PCR assay. Imported from immuneACCESS, the table was reduced by TCRdb to in-frame sequences with V and J called. These copies leave out some clones; in studies compared against another copy, an unresolved V gene accounts for under half, and the cause of the remainder is not known. This sample holds around 610,000 clones; approximately 96% were observed only once. The ten largest clones take up 0.095% to 0.13% of the sample. CD8 naive samples consisted of CD45RO-negative cells that were positively selected for CCR7, yielding a CD45RA+CCR7+ population without TemRA cells. What was sequenced was naive CD8+ T cells sorted from blood. Taken with the paper, the label for cell subset or site translates to: CD45RA+CCR7+. Every receptor here comes from a woman aged 25 to 39 in good health.

The chain couples TRBV27 to TRBJ2-7, with 11 nucleotides matching TRBD2. CDR3 length: 16 amino acids. CDR1 MNHEY and CDR2 SMNVEV come from the germline V gene (reference sequence). V was clipped by 4 bases and J by 3 bases; unmatched bases: 8. In DNA, the CDR3 is TGTGCCAGCAGTTCAACTAGCGGGAGAGTCAACTACGAGCAGTACTTC. Translation: CASSSTSGRVNYEQYF.

With regard to this clone: The sample carries other DNA sequences with the same CDR3. The CDR3 DNA is TGTGCCAGCAGCGTAGCCGGTAATGAGCAGTTCTTC. This translates into CASSVAGNEQFF. V is TRBV9 and J is TRBJ2-1; D is uncertain. Germline CDR1 SGDLS, CDR2 YYNGEE. The CDR3 loop spans 12 amino acids. Trimming took off 0 bases at V and 7 bases at J, with 5 bases between the two ends.

The chain employs TRBV10-3 and TRBJ2-7; 8 bases agree with TRBD2. There are 16 residues in the CDR3. CDR1 ENHRY and CDR2 SYGVKD come from the germline V gene. V was pared by 3 bases and J by 2 bases, with 9 bases of the junction left unmatched. The CDR3 bases are TGTGCCATCAGTGACCCCCCGGAGCGGGGGACCTACGAGCAGTACTTC. Residues: CAISDPPERGTYEQYF.

V gene TRBV19 combines with J gene TRBJ1-4, with unresolved D. This CDR3 is 16 amino acids long. Germline V gene lookup returns CDR1 LNHDA and CDR2 SQIVND (reference sequence). V was shortened by 2 bases and J by 3 bases, with 13 bases between the two germline ends. For the CDR3, the DNA is TGTGCCAGTAGTATACCCGACGGAGGACCTAATGAAAAACTGTTTTTT. Translation: CASSIPDGGPNEKLFF. The complete variable domain, with remaining parts taken from reference TRBV19 and TRBJ1-4, reads DGGITQSPKYLFRKEGQNVTLSCEQNLNHDAMYWYRQDPGQGLRLIYYSQIVNDFQKGDIAEGYSVSREKKESFPLTVTSAQKNPTAFYLCASSIPDGGPNEKLFFGSGTQLSVL.

The V and J genes are TRBV13 and TRBJ1-1, with 7 bases identical to TRBD1. The ends lost 4 bases at V and 4 bases at J; junction bases unmatched: 6. The CDR3 is 14 residues long. Per the germline V gene, CDR1 is PRHDT and CDR2 is FYEKMQ (reference sequence). CDR3 sequence: CASSSSTGITEAFF. The CDR3 region has the DNA TGTGCCAGCAGCTCCTCGACAGGGATCACTGAAGCTTTCTTT.

The V call is TRBV11-2, the J call TRBJ2-1; 9 bases are a match to TRBD1. V was pared by 5 bases and J by 6 bases, with 14 bases of the junction left unmatched. The germline CDR1 and CDR2 sequences are SGHAT and FQNNGV. This CDR3 region has 17 residues. The CDR3 region has the DNA TGTGCCAGCAGCCTAGGCCCGGGACAGGGAGAAAGCAATGAGCAGTTCTTC. This gives the protein CASSLGPGQGESNEQFF. The whole variable domain, remainder taken from reference TRBV11-2 and TRBJ2-1, is EAGVAQSPRYKIIEKRQSVAFWCNPISGHATLYWYQQILGQGPKLLIQFQNNGVVDDSQLPKDRFSAERLKGVDSTLKIQPAKLEDSAVYLCASSLGPGQGESNEQFFGPGTRLTVL.

The chain uses TRBV2 and TRBJ2-3; D might be TRBD1 or TRBD2, each matching 5 bases. Germline CDR1 SNHLY, CDR2 FYNNEI. Trimming left V 3 bases short and J 0 bases short, with 7 bases between. This CDR3 region has 14 residues. Here the CDR3 reads CASSEWGSTDTQYF. CDR3 in DNA: TGTGCCAGCAGTGAGTGGGGGAGCACAGATACGCAGTATTTT.